The present entry profiles one T cell receptor beta chain with its context. The CDR3 extends over 11 amino acids. V dropped 8 bases and J dropped 7 bases, with 11 bases sitting between them. Germline lookup yields CDR1 MRHNA and CDR2 SNTAGT. Here immunoSEQ multiplex PCR was the method, and the copy in TCRdb shows in-frame clones only, minus some. The profile shows roughly 20,000 clones, over 70% of them singletons. This sample is drawn from a study of somatic mutations in cytotoxic T cells in rheumatoid arthritis. The source material was CD8+ T cells sorted from blood. The rearrangement links TRBV6-4 to TRBJ1-1; TRBD1 might be the D (6 bases). This sequence originates from a woman aged 55-70 years in good health. CDR3 sequence reads: CASRQGREAFF. The CDR3, as DNA: TGTGCCAGCCGTCAGGGGCGTGAAGCTTTCTTT.